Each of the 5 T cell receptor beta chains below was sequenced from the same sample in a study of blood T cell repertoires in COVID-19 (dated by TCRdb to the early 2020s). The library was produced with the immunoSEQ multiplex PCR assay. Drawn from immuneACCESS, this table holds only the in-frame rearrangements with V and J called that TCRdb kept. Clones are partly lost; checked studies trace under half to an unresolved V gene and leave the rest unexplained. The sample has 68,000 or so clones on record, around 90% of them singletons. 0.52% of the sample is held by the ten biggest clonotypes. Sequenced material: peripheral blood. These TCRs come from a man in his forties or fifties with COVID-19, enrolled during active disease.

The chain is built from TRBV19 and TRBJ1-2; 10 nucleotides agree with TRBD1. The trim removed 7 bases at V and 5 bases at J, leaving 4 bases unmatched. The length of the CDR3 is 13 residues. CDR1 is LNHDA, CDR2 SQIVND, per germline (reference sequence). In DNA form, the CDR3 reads TGTGCCAGTACAGTGGGACAGGGGTATGGCTACACCTTC. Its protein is CASTVGQGYGYTF.

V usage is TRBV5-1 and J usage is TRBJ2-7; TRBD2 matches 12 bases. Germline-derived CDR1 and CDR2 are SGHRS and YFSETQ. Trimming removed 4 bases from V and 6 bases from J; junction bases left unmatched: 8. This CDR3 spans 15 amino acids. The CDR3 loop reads CASSPDPSGRVEQYF. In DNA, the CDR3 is TGCGCCAGCAGCCCGGACCCTAGCGGGAGGGTCGAGCAGTACTTC. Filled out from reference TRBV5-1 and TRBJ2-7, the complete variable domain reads KAGVTQTPRYLIKTRGQQVTLSCSPISGHRSVSWYQQTPGQGLQFLFEYFSETQRNKGNFPGRFSGRQFSNSRSEMNVSTLELGDSALYLCASSPDPSGRVEQYFGPGTRLTVT.

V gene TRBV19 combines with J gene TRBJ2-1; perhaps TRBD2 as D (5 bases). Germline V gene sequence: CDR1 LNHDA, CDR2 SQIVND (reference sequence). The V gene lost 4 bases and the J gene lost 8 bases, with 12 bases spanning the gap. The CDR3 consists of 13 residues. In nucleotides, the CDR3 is TGTGCCAGTAGTAAGCGGACGGGCGATGAGCAGTTCTTC. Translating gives CASSKRTGDEQFF.

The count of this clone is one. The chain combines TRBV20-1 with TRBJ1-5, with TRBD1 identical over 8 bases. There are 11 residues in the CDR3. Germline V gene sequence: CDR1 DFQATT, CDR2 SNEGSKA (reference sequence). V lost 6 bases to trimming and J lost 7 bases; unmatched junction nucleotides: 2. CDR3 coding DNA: TGCAGTGCGGACAGGGACCAGCCCCAGCATTTT. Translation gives CSADRDQPQHF.

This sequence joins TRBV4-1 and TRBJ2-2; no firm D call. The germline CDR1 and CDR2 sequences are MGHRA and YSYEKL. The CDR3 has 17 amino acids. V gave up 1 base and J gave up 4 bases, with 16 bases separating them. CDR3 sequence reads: CASSQVLARLSTGELFF. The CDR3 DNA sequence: TGCGCCAGCAGCCAAGTATTAGCCAGATTAAGCACCGGGGAGCTGTTTTTT.